These T cell receptor beta chains were read from a single sample in a study of T cell repertoires in cytomegalovirus infection. Their specific antigens are unknown. From the reads, TCRdb called clonotypes with MiXCR, one entry per CDR3 protein. Of about 830,000 distinct CDR3 sequences listed, 32% were seen once; the top ten hold roughly an eighth. The sample was cultured CD8+ T cells from PBMCs, taken from culture after CMV antigen stimulation. These receptors were taken from a human donor in good health (CMV status not recorded). Some clones in this sample may be carry-over from other donors' samples. CDR3s include the opening cysteine and the closing phenylalanine or tryptophan. The order of the fields is D gene, clone size, V gene, J gene, CDR3 protein, CDR3 DNA. A D gene is named only where the DNA matches it firmly. The size of a clone is reported for some rows only, either as once, few or many, or as a class for expanded clones.

>TRBD2|-|TRBV4-1|TRBJ2-2
CASSLRGLAANTGELFF
TGCGCCAGCAGCTTGAGAGGACTAGCGGCGAACACCGGGGAGCTGTTTTTT
>-|-|TRBV7-6|TRBJ2-6
CASSLAWAVSGANVLTF
TGTGCCAGCAGCTTAGCGTGGGCAGTATCTGGGGCCAACGTCCTGACTTTC
>-|-|TRBV6-6|TRBJ1-5
CASSPHRAGSQPQHF
TGTGCCAGCAGTCCGCACAGGGCGGGGAGTCAGCCCCAGCATTTT
>-|few|TRBV12-3/TRBV12-4|TRBJ2-5
CASGFSRVETQYF
TGTGCCAGCGGATTCTCGCGGGTGGAGACCCAGTACTTC
>-|-|TRBV6-5|TRBJ1-6
CASSYRSDNSPLHF
TGTGCCAGCAGTTACCGTTCGGATAATTCACCCCTCCACTTT
>TRBD1|few|TRBV5-4|TRBJ2-2
CASSSDPLTGKATGELFF
TGTGCCAGCAGCTCAGACCCTTTGACAGGGAAGGCGACCGGGGAGCTGTTTTTT
>TRBD1|-|TRBV11-1|TRBJ2-1
CASSLSGTGRYNEQFF
TGTGCCAGCAGCTTAAGTGGGACAGGGCGTTACAATGAGCAGTTCTTC
>-|-|TRBV5-1|TRBJ1-1
CASFADRRNTEAFF
TGCGCCAGCTTCGCCGACAGGAGGAACACTGAAGCTTTCTTT
>-|few|TRBV7-6|TRBJ1-4
CASSLAGPRELFF
TGTGCCAGCAGCTTAGCGGGGCCACGGGAACTGTTTTTT
>-|-|TRBV29-1|TRBJ1-4
CSGVGQSNEKLFF
TGCAGCGGTGTTGGACAGAGTAATGAAAAACTGTTTTTT
>-|few|TRBV28|TRBJ1-6
CASSPPDGAVSPLHF
TGTGCCAGCAGTCCTCCAGACGGGGCGGTTTCACCCCTCCACTTT
>-|few|TRBV14|TRBJ1-4
CASSQGWGSRVEKLFF
TGTGCCAGCAGCCAAGGATGGGGAAGTCGGGTTGAAAAACTGTTTTTT
>-|many|TRBV7-9|TRBJ1-5
CASDTDGDQPQHF
TGTGCCAGCGATACGGACGGGGATCAGCCCCAGCATTTT
>TRBD2|-|TRBV6-5|TRBJ2-5
CASSYSVGGGGETQYF
TGTGCCAGCAGTTACTCGGTCGGGGGGGGAGGAGAGACCCAGTACTTC